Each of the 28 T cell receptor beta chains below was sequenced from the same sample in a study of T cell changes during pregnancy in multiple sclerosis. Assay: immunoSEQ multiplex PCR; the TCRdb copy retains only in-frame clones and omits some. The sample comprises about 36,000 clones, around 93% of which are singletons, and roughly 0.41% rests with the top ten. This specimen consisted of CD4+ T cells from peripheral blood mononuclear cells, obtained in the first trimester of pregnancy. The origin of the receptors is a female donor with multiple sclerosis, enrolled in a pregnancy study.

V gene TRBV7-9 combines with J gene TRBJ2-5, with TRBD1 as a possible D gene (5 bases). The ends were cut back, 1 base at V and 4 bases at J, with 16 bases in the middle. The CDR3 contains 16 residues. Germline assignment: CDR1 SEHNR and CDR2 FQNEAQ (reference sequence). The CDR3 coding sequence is TGTGCCAGCAGCTTAGAATATGGCAAGGGGTCAGAGACCCAGTACTTC. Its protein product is CASSLEYGKGSETQYF.

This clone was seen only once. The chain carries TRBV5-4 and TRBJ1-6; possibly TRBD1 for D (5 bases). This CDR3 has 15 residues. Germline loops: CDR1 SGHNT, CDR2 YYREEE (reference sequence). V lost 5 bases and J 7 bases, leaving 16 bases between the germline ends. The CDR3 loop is CASRLSPTENSPLHF. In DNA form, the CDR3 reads TGTGCCAGCAGGCTCTCCCCGACAGAGAATTCACCCCTCCACTTT.

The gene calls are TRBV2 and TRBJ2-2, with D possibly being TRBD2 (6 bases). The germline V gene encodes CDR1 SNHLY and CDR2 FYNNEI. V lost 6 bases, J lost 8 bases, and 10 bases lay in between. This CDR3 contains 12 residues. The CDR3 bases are TGTGCCAGCAGGCGGGGCCAGGGGGAGCTGTTTTTT. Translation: CASRRGQGELFF. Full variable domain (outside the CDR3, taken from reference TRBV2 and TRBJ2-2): EPEVTQTPSHQVTQMGQEVILRCVPISNHLYFYWYRQILGQKVEFLVSFYNNEISEKSEIFDDQFSVERPDGSNFTLKIRSTKLEDSAMYFCASRRGQGELFFGEGSRLTVL.

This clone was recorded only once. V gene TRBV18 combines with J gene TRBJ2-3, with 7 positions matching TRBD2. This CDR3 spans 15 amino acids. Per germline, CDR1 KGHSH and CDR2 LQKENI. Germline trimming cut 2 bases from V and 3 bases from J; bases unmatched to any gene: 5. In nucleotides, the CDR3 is TGTGCCAGCTCACCAAGGCAGGGAGGGACAGATACGCAGTATTTT. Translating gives CASSPRQGGTDTQYF.

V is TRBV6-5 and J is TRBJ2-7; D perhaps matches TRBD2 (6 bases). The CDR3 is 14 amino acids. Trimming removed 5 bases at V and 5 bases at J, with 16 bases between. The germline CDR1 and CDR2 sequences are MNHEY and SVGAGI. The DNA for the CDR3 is TGTGCCAGCAGTGCCCGACTAGTACTCCACGAGCAGTACTTC. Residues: CASSARLVLHEQYF.

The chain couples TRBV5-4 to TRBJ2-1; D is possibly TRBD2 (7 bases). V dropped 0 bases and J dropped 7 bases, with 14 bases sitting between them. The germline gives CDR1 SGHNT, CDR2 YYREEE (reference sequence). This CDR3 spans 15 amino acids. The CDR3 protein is CASSLVGGPANEQFF. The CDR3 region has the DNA TGTGCCAGCAGCTTGGTGGGGGGGCCAGCAAATGAGCAGTTCTTC.

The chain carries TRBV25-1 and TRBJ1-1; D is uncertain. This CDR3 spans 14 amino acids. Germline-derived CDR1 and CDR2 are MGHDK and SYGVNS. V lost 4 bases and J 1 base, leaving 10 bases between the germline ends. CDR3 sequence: CASSGGKANTEAFF. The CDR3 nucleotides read TGTGCCAGCAGTGGAGGGAAGGCGAACACTGAAGCTTTCTTT.

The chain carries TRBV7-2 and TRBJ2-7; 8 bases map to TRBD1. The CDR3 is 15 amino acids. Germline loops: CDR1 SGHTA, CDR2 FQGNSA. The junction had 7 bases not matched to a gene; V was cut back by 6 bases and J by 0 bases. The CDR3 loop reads CASSRDRRISYEQYF. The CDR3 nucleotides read TGTGCCAGCAGTCGGGACAGGAGGATCTCCTACGAGCAGTACTTC. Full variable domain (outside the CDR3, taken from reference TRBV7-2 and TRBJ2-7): GAGVSQSPSNKVTEKGKDVELRCDPISGHTALYWYRQSLGQGLEFLIYFQGNSAPDKSGLPSDRFSAERTGGSVSTLTIQRTQQEDSAVYLCASSRDRRISYEQYFGPGTRLTVT.

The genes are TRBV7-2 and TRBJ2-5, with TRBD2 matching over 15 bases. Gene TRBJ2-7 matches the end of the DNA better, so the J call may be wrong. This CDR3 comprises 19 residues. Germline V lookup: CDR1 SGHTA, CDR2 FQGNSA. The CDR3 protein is CASSLNVGTSGGLSYEQYF. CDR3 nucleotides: TGTGCCAGCAGCTTGAACGTTGGGACTAGCGGGGGGTTATCCTACGAGCAGTACTTC.

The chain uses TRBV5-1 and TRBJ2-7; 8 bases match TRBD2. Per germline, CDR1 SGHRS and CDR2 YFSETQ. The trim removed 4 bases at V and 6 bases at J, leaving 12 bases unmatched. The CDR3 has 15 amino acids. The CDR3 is CASSPGGSGNGEQYF. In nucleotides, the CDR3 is TGCGCCAGCAGCCCCGGGGGTAGCGGGAACGGCGAGCAGTACTTC.

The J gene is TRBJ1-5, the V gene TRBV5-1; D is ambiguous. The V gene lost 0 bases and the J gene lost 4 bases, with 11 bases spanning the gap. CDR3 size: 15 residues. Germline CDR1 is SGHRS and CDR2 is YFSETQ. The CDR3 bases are TGCGCCAGCAGCTTGGCCGGAGCCCAAAATCAGCCCCAGCATTTT. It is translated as CASSLAGAQNQPQHF.

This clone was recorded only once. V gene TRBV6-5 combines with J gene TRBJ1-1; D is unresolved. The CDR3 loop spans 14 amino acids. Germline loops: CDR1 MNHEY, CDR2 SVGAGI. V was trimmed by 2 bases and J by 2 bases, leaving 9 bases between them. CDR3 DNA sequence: TGTGCCAGCAGTTACCTTGGCACAAACACTGAAGCTTTCTTT. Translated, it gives CASSYLGTNTEAFF.

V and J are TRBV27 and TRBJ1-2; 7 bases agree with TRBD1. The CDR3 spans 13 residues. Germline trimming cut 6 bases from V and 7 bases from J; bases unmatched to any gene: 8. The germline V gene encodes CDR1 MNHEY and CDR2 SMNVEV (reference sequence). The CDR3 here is CASSFTGVGGYTF. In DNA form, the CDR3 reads TGTGCCAGCAGCTTTACAGGGGTGGGTGGCTACACCTTC.

This CDR3 is CASSGETGKPQHF. DNA for the CDR3: TGCGCCAGCAGCGGAGAGACAGGGAAGCCCCAGCATTTT. The chain employs TRBV5-1 and TRBJ1-5; 7 bases line up with TRBD1. The CDR3 consists of 13 residues. V lost 4 bases to trimming and J lost 8 bases; unmatched junction nucleotides: 6. From germline, CDR1 is SGHRS and CDR2 YFSETQ.

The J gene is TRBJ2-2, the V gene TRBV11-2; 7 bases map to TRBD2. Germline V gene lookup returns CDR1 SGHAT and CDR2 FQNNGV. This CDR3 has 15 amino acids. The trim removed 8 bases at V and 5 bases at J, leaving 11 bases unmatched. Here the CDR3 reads CASGTGTIGTGELFF. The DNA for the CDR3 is TGTGCCAGCGGGACTGGGACTATTGGGACCGGGGAGCTGTTTTTT.

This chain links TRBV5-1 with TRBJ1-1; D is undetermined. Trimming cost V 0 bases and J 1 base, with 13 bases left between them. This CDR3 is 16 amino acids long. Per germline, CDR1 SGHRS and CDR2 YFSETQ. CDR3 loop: CASSLGAPRGNTEAFF. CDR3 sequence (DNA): TGCGCCAGCAGCTTGGGAGCCCCGCGCGGGAACACTGAAGCTTTCTTT.

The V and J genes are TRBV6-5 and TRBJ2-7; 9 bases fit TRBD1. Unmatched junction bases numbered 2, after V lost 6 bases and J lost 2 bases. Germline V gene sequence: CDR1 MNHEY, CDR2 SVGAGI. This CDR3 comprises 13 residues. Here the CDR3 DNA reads TGTGCCAGCAGACGACAGGGGGCCTACGAGCAGTACTTC. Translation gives CASRRQGAYEQYF.

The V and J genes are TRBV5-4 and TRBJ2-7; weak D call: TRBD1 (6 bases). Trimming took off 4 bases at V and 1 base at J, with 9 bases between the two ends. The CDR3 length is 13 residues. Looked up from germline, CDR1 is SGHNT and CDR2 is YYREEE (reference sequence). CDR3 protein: CASSPGQSYEQYF. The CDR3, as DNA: TGTGCCAGCAGCCCAGGACAGTCCTACGAGCAGTACTTC.

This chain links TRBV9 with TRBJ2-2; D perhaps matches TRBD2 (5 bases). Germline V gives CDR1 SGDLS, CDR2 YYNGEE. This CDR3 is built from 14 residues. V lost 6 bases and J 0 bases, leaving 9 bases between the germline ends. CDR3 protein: CASKEDPNTGELFF. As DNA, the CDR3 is TGTGCCAGCAAGGAGGATCCGAACACCGGGGAGCTGTTTTTT.

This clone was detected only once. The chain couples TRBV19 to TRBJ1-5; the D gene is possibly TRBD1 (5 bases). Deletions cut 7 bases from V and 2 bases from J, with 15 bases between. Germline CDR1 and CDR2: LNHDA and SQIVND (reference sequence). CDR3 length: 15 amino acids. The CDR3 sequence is CASNMGGRGNQPQHF. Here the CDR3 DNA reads TGTGCCAGTAACATGGGGGGTAGGGGCAATCAGCCCCAGCATTTT.

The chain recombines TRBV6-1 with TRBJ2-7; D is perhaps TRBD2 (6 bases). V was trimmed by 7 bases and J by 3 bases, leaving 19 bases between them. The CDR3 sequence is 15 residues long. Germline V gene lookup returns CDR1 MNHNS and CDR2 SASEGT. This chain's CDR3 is CASTEGGPLGYEQYF. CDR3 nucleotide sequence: TGTGCCAGCACGGAGGGAGGTCCGCTAGGCTACGAGCAGTACTTC.

As DNA, the CDR3 is TGTGCCAGCAGTTCCCACAGGGGGAGGAATGAAAAACTGTTTTTT. It specifies CASSSHRGRNEKLFF. V gene TRBV6-5 combines with J gene TRBJ1-4; 8 nucleotides agree with TRBD1. The J segment lost 5 bases and the V segment lost 4 bases, leaving 6 bases of the junction unmatched. The CDR3 sequence is 15 residues long. The germline gives CDR1 MNHEY, CDR2 SVGAGI.

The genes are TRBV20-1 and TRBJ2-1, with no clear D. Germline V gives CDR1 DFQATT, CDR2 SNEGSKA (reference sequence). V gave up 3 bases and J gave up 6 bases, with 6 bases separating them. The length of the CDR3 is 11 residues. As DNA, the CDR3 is TGCAGTGCTAGGGGCACCAATGAGCAGTTCTTC. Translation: CSARGTNEQFF.

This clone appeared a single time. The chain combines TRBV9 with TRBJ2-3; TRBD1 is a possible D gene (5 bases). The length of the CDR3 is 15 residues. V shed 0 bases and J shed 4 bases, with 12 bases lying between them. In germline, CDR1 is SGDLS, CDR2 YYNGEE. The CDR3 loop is CASSVGAGSADTQYF. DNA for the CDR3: TGTGCCAGCAGCGTAGGGGCAGGGTCAGCAGATACGCAGTATTTT.

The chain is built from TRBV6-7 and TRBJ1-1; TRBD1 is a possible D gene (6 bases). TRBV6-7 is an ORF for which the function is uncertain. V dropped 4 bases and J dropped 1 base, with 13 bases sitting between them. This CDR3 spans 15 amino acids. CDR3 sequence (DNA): TGTGCCAGCAGTTCTATTAACAGGGCGAACACTGAAGCTTTCTTT. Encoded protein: CASSSINRANTEAFF.

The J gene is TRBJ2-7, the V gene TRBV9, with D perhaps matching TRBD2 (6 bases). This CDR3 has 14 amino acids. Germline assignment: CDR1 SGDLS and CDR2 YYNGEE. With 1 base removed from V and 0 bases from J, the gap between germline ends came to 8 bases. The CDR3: CASSVHGSSYEQYF. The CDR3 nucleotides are TGTGCCAGCAGCGTACACGGGAGCTCCTACGAGCAGTACTTC.

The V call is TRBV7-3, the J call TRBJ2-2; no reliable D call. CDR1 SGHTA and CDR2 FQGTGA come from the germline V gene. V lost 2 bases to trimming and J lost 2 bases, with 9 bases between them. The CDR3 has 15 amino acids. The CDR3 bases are TGTGCCAGCAGCTTATCGTCGACAAACACCGGGGAGCTGTTTTTT. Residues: CASSLSSTNTGELFF.

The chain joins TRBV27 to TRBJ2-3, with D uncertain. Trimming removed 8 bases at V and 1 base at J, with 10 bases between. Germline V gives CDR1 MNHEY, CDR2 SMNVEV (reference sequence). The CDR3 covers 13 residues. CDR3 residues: CASCLTGTDTQYF. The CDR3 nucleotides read TGTGCCAGCTGCCTAACGGGCACAGATACGCAGTATTTT.